This note documents a single T cell receptor beta chain sequence. Its antigen is not known. This entry is derived from a study of T cell responses to AZD1222 COVID-19 vaccine. Repertoires were generated with immunoSEQ multiplex PCR, while TCRdb's copy carries only in-frame clones and drops some. The data show over 110,000 clones, approximately 94% seen once. Regarding the study as a whole: The span of vaccine-associated CD4 TCRs extended across spike, with dominance at 160-218 and 743-854. After two AZD1222 doses, spike-specific TCR breadth and depth rose versus day 0. The donor cohort was predominantly white British with a female majority, and clonal diversity may have been underestimated. Repertoire sampling happened only post peak T cell response.

This TCR was sampled from an adult in good health. The specimen was peripheral blood, collected on day 0 of AZD1222 vaccination.

CDR3 bases: TGTGCCAGCAGTTTAGTAGGCAGGGTCTCCTCCGGCTACACCTTC. Amino acids: CASSLVGRVSSGYTF. The J gene is TRBJ1-2, the V gene TRBV27; possible D gene TRBD1, 5 bases. The CDR3 runs 15 residues. CDR1 is MNHEY and CDR2 is SMNVEV in the germline V gene (reference sequence). V was trimmed by 2 bases and J by 8 bases, leaving 18 bases between them.